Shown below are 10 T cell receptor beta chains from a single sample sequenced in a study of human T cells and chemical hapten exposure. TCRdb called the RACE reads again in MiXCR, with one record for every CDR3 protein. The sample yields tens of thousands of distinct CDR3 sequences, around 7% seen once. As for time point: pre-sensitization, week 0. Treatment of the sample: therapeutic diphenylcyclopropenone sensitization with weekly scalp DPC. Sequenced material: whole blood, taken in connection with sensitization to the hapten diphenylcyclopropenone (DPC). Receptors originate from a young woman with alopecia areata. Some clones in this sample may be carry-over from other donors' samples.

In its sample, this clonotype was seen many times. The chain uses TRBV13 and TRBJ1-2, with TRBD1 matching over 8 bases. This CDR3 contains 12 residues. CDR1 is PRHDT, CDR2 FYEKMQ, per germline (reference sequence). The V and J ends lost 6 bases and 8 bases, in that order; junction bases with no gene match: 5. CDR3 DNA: TGTGCCAGCAGTTGGGCAGGGGGCGGCTACACCTTC. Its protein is CASSWAGGGYTF.

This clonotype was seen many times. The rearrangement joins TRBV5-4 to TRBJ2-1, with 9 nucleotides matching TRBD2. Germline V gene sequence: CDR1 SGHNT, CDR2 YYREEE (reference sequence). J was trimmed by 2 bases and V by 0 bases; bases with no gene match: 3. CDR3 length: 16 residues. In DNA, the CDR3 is TGTGCCAGCAGCTTGGGAAGCGGGGGGCCCTACAATGAGCAGTTCTTC. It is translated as CASSLGSGGPYNEQFF.

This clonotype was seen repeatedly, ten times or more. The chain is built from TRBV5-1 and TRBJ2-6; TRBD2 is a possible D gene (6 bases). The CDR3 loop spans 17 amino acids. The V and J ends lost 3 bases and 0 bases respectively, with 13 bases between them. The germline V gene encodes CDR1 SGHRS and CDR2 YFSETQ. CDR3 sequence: CASSYSGAVSGANVLTF. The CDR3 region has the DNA TGCGCCAGCAGCTATTCGGGAGCGGTCTCTGGGGCCAACGTCCTGACTTTC.

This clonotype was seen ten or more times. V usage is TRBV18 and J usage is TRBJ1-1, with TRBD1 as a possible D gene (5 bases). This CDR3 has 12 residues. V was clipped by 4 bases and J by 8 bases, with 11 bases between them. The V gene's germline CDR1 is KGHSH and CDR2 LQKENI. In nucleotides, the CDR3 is TGTGCCAGCTCACAATTTGAGGGGGAAGCTTTCTTT. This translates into CASSQFEGEAFF.

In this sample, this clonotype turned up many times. CDR3 DNA sequence: TGTGCCAGCAGCCATGACAGGAGATACAATGAGCAGTTCTTC. This codes for CASSHDRRYNEQFF. The chain uses TRBV3-1 and TRBJ2-1; D may be TRBD1 (6 bases). This CDR3 region has 14 residues. V shed 3 bases and J shed 4 bases, with 10 bases lying between them. Per germline, CDR1 LGHDT and CDR2 YNNKEL (reference sequence).

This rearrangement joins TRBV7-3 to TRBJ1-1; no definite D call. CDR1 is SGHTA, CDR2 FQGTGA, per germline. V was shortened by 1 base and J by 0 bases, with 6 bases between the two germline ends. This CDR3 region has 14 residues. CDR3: CASSLKGVNTEAFF. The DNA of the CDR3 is TGTGCCAGCAGCTTAAAGGGCGTGAACACTGAAGCTTTCTTT.

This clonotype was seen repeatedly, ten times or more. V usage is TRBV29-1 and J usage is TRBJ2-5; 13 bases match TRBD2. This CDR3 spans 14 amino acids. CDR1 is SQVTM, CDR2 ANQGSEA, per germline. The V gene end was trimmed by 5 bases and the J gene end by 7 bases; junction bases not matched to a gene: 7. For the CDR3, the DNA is TGCAGCGTTACGCGGACTAGCGGGGGAGCGACCCAGTACTTC. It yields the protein CSVTRTSGGATQYF.

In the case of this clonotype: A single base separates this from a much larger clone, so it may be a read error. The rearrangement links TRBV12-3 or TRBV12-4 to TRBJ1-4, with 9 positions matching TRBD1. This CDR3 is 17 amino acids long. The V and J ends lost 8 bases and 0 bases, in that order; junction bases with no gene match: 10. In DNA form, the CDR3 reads TGTGCCAGCGGACCCGGGACAGGGACGGCAACTAATGAAAAACTGTTTTTT. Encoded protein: CASGPGTGTATNEKLFF.

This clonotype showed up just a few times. CDR3 protein: CASSLDFGSGNSGNTIYF. In DNA form, the CDR3 reads TGCGCCAGCAGCTTGGATTTTGGTTCAGGAAACTCTGGAAACACCATATATTTT. The chain carries TRBV5-1 and TRBJ1-3; D gene uncertain. V dropped 0 bases and J dropped 0 bases, with 16 bases sitting between them. The CDR3 sequence is 18 residues long. CDR1 and CDR2 (germline): SGHRS, YFSETQ.

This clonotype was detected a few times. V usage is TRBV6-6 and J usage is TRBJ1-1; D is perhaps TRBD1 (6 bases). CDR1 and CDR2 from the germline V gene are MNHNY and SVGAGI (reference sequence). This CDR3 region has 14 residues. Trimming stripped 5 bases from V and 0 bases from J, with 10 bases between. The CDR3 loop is CASSAQGMNTEAFF. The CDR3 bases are TGTGCCAGCAGTGCCCAGGGGATGAACACTGAAGCTTTCTTT.